The present TCR beta chain was sequenced within a study of Graves' ophthalmopathy and Graves' hyperthyroidism (dated by TCRdb to about 2018). Background on the whole study: Peripheral blood was collected at initial diagnosis, prior to any treatment. T-cell repertoires of thyroid tissue and blood were compared in over five hyperthyroidism patients. An independent validation cohort comprised under 20 hyperthyroidism patients and around 16 patients who later progressed from hyperthyroidism to ophthalmopathy. The approximately 100 discovery patients were divided at random into training and test sets in a 7:3 ratio. A discovery set of 100 patients (43 ophthalmopathy, 60 or so stable hyperthyroidism) was enrolled to explore V-J signatures distinguishing ophthalmopathy from hyperthyroidism. To tell Graves' ophthalmopathy apart from Graves' hyperthyroidism, and to predict which patients would progress to ophthalmopathy, the study relied on TCR beta repertoire signatures. Once sampling was done, hyperthyroidism patients were given methimazole at a starting dose of 30 mg daily, while ophthalmopathy patients were given high-dose intravenous methylprednisolone. In total, approximately 140 blood samples were TCR-sequenced: approximately 40 ophthalmopathy, roughly 77 hyperthyroidism and approximately 17 hyperthyroidism-to-ophthalmopathy patients.

For repertoire sequencing, TCR beta CDR3 regions were amplified from RNA transcripts. A first-round RT-PCR used HTBI primers with the Qiagen OneStep RT-PCR kit, followed by a second-round multiplex PCR, size selection and purification. Sequencing of the libraries was carried out on an Illumina HiSeq2000 in paired-end mode with 100 bp reads. As for the authors' bioinformatics: Reads were processed with SOAPnuke, discarding reads with adapters, uncalled bases, mean Phred below 15, or no exact constant-primer or identifier match. COPE v1.2.5 was used to merge high-quality paired reads. Each unique nucleotide sequence was treated as a clonotype, and MiTCR v1.1 was used to align the clonotypes to the IMGT TRB V, D and J references. Analysis was restricted to V-J combinations with a frequency above 0.0001, which covered roughly 99% of repertoires. For each V-J combination, a TCR clonal expansion and chaos score was defined as the ratio of F50 clonal expansion to chaos observed in the TCRdist matrix. Features were reduced by Welch's t-statistics and random forest to some 13 V-J combinations, which fed a naive Bayes classifier. The Morisita-Horn index was used to measure how similar the thyroid and blood repertoires were. The public reads were reprocessed in TCRdb via fastp at Q25 and MiXCR, keeping in-frame beta chains. Merged by CDR3 protein, the rows form single entries marked with the most common genes and DNA. What appears here as the V and J calls and clone size reflects TCRdb's work, not the paper's. The sample contains fewer than 650,000 distinct CDR3 sequences, approximately 21% of them found a single time. The ten largest clones add up to more than 5.5% of the sample.

Study-level results and caveats: The 13-signature model separated ophthalmopathy from stable hyperthyroidism with approximately 85% sensitivity and approximately 83% specificity in cross-validation, and 80%/75% in the test set. Sample size was not statistically predetermined, and group allocation was not concealed from the investigators. Among expanded thyroid clonotypes with frequency above 0.001, most also showed up in blood, which suggests that blood repertoires may reflect the thyroid immune response. In validation, the model predicted ophthalmopathy progression with about 70% sensitivity and roughly 72% specificity; roughly 12 predicted patients were CT-confirmed with GO in a median of approximately 6.5 months.

A remark on this clonotype: Its antigen is still unknown. No much larger clonotype is one base removed from it; base qualities were not supplied.

Hyperthyroidism was defined as stable when no progression to ophthalmopathy occurred within 18 months of follow-up. Hyperthyroidism patients were newly diagnosed, with disease duration under 2 months, and aged 18 to 65 years. Patients with other autoimmune diseases, uncontrolled infections, pregnancy or lactation were excluded from the study. Clinical symptoms, serum thyroxine, TRAb, thyroid ultrasound and orbital computed tomography formed the basis of the diagnosis. Using Ficoll-Paque density gradient centrifugation, PBMCs were isolated from about 9.2 ml of fresh peripheral blood. Trizol reagent was used to extract the total RNA, and its quality was then checked on an Agilent 2100 Bioanalyzer. Deletion took 7 bases off V and 8 bases off J, with a span of 14 bases between the germline ends. CDR1 SEHNR and CDR2 FQNEAQ were looked up in the germline V gene (reference sequence). The CDR3, from cysteine to phenylalanine, totals 12 residues. Just CDR3 DNA is preserved here, 36 bases in frame from base 1.

The chain was built from TRBV7-9 and TRBJ1-1; the D gene cannot be resolved reliably. The material sequenced was peripheral blood. The receptor comes from a woman younger than 30 with stable Graves' hyperthyroidism. Some clones in this sample may be carry-over from other donors' samples. Donor details come from another sample of the same person, matched by shared clones. The sequenced DNA: TGTGCCAGCACCCCCAGCGGCCTCGAAGCTTTCTTT. This gives the protein CASTPSGLEAFF.